The source of this TCR beta chain is a study of shared clonotypes between healthy human individuals. Whole-study results and caveats: Investigators expected sequencing depth to affect clonotype sharing among donors.

This clone occurred many times. As yet, its antigen is unknown. This CDR3 contains 13 residues. Deletions cut 0 bases from V and 5 bases from J, with 9 bases between. Germline V gene sequence: CDR1 SGHRS, CDR2 YFSETQ. Deep was the level used in running the assay. Each subset's genomic DNA was shared equally among a number of immunoSEQ plates. Sequencing of unsorted PBMC DNA was carried out using ten immunoSEQ deep assay plates. Using immunoSEQ multiplex PCR, the repertoire was profiled, and TCRdb retains in-frame clones only, with some absent. The sample contains 450,000 to 500,000 clones, 81% of which appear only once.

The sequence derives from a middle-aged woman in good health. Some clones in this sample may be carry-over from other donors' samples. The sample comprised PBMCs. The chain combines TRBV5-1 with TRBJ2-7, with D hard to call. The CDR3 DNA reads as TGCGCCAGCAGCTTGGCCAGTACCAACGAGCAGTACTTC. This translates into CASSLASTNEQYF.